The rows below give T cell receptor beta chains drawn from one sample of a study of beta chain features in type 1 diabetes. Generated by immunoSEQ multiplex PCR, the TCRdb table keeps only in-frame clones and is missing some. The sample includes under 250,000 clones, 11% of them seen just once. The sample comprised central memory CD4+ T cells from blood. These receptors were collected from a man younger than 35 in good health. Each CDR3 is given with its conserved first and last residue. Fields, in order: D gene, J gene, V gene, clone size, CDR3 protein, CDR3 DNA. A D gene is named only where the DNA matches it firmly. Size tells how often a clone was seen (once, few, many) or the class of an expanded clone, and some rows leave it out.

>TRBD1|TRBJ2-7|TRBV11-1|few
CASSMTGSSYEQYF
TGTGCCAGCAGCATGACAGGGAGCTCCTACGAGCAGTACTTC
>TRBD2|TRBJ2-7|TRBV2|few
CASMTGTSLGEQYF
TGTGCCAGCATGACCGGGACTAGCCTCGGCGAGCAGTACTTC
>TRBD2|TRBJ2-1|TRBV7-7|.
CASSSRLAGGHNEQFF
TGTGCCAGCAGCTCTAGACTAGCGGGAGGGCACAATGAGCAGTTCTTC
>TRBD1|TRBJ2-1|TRBV7-3|few
CASSLGTGDREQFF
TGTGCCAGCAGCTTAGGGACAGGGGATCGAGAGCAGTTCTTC
>TRBD1|TRBJ1-2|TRBV28|few
CASSSIGGRYTF
TGTGCCAGCAGCTCGATAGGGGGCCGCTACACCTTC
>TRBD2|TRBJ2-2|TRBV7-2|few
CASRDGLGRNTGELFF
TGTGCCAGCAGAGATGGACTAGGACGAAACACCGGGGAGCTGTTTTTT
>.|TRBJ2-7|TRBV28|many
CASISGQSSYEQYF
TGTGCCAGCATATCCGGACAGAGCTCCTACGAGCAGTACTTC
>TRBD1|TRBJ2-5|TRBV6-5|few
CASSYTLGQSTQYF
TGTGCCAGCAGTTACACCCTGGGACAGTCGACCCAGTACTTC
>.|TRBJ2-7|TRBV5-1|many
CASSLGTDSYEQYF
TGCGCCAGCAGCCTCGGGACGGATTCCTACGAGCAGTACTTC
>TRBD1|TRBJ2-2|TRBV13|many
CASSFSRGPGTGELFF
TGTGCCAGCAGCTTTAGTAGGGGGCCCGGCACCGGGGAGCTGTTTTTT
>.|TRBJ1-2|TRBV13|few
CASSSPATANYGYTF
TGTGCCAGCAGTTCTCCAGCGACAGCTAACTATGGCTACACCTTC
>.|TRBJ1-4|TRBV9|.
CASSAGTVEKLFF
TGTGCCAGCAGCGCCGGGACCGTTGAAAAACTGTTTTTT
>TRBD2|TRBJ2-7|TRBV30|.
CAWSKRSSGMGREQYF
TGTGCCTGGAGTAAGCGCTCGAGCGGGATGGGTCGCGAGCAGTACTTC
>.|TRBJ2-7|TRBV30|few
CAWTSLTATYEQYF
TGTGCCTGGACTTCTTTGACAGCAACCTACGAGCAGTACTTC
>TRBD2|TRBJ2-1|TRBV7-2|few
CASSSLAGGVNEQFF
TGTGCCAGCAGCTCCTTAGCGGGAGGGGTAAATGAGCAGTTCTTC
>TRBD1|TRBJ1-2|TRBV4-3|.
CATRGTGGANGYTF
TGCGCCACTCGTGGGACAGGGGGCGCGAATGGCTACACCTTC
>.|TRBJ2-7|TRBV29-1|.
CSGWNPPYEQYF
TGCAGCGGTTGGAACCCCCCCTACGAGCAGTACTTC
>.|TRBJ2-1|TRBV5-1|few
CASSVFDGTTYNEQFF
TGCGCCAGCAGCGTTTTCGACGGGACGACCTACAATGAGCAGTTCTTC
>.|TRBJ2-6|TRBV6-5|few
CASSLSGANVLTF
TGTGCCAGCAGCCTTTCTGGGGCCAACGTCCTGACTTTC
>TRBD1|TRBJ2-3|TRBV6-1|few
CASSELNRGRDTQYF
TGTGCCAGCAGTGAATTGAACAGGGGACGGGATACGCAGTATTTT
>.|TRBJ2-5|TRBV9|few
CASSPRQAAQETQYF
TGTGCCAGCAGTCCGAGGCAGGCGGCTCAAGAGACCCAGTACTTC
>.|TRBJ2-7|TRBV29-1|many
CSPDPPRPMDEQYF
TGCAGCCCAGATCCCCCGCGCCCGATGGACGAGCAGTACTTC
>TRBD1|TRBJ2-3|TRBV30|once
CAWSVPDRGSDTQYF
TGTGCCTGGAGTGTACCGGACAGGGGGTCAGATACGCAGTATTTT
>.|TRBJ2-1|TRBV5-6|few
CASSVRGFYNEQFF
TGTGCCAGCAGCGTTAGGGGTTTCTACAATGAGCAGTTCTTC
>TRBD2|TRBJ2-1|TRBV7-8|.
CASSSRGLAGGGMEQFF
TGTGCCAGCAGCTCCCGAGGACTAGCGGGGGGCGGGATGGAGCAGTTCTTC
>TRBD2|TRBJ2-1|TRBV4-2|.
CASSQDRLAYEQFF
TGTGCCAGCAGCCAAGATAGACTAGCCTATGAGCAGTTCTTC
>.|TRBJ1-2|TRBV10-1|.
CASSPSRVNYGYTF
TGCGCCAGCAGCCCGAGCCGTGTTAACTATGGCTACACCTTC
>TRBD1|TRBJ2-5|TRBV19|many
CASSDRDRGSETQYF
TGTGCCAGTAGTGATCGGGACAGGGGGAGTGAGACCCAGTACTTC
>TRBD2|TRBJ2-1|TRBV12-5|.
CASSGRVYNEQFF
TGTGCTAGTAGCGGGAGGGTTTACAATGAGCAGTTCTTC
>.|TRBJ2-7|TRBV16|few
CASSQKQVGRSSYEQYF
TGTGCCAGCAGCCAAAAACAGGTGGGGCGCAGCTCCTACGAGCAGTACTTC
>.|TRBJ2-2|TRBV7-2|.
CASEEAPNTGELFF
TGTGCCAGCGAAGAGGCGCCGAACACCGGGGAGCTGTTTTTT
>TRBD1|TRBJ2-3|TRBV6-6|few
CASRRGQEADTQYF
TGTGCCAGCAGACGGGGACAGGAGGCAGATACGCAGTATTTT
>TRBD2|TRBJ2-6|TRBV5-1|few
CASSMPLAGGLSGANVLTF
TGCGCCAGCAGCATGCCACTAGCGGGAGGTCTCTCTGGGGCCAACGTCCTGACTTTC
>TRBD2|TRBJ2-7|TRBV11-2|few
CASSAGLADIYYEQYF
TGTGCCAGCAGCGCAGGACTAGCGGATATATACTACGAGCAGTACTTC
>.|TRBJ2-7|TRBV4-1|few
CASSQDRGSYEQYF
TGCGCCAGCAGCCAAGATCGGGGGTCCTACGAGCAGTACTTC
>TRBD1|TRBJ1-1|TRBV18|.
CASSSGQRNTEAFF
TGTGCCAGCTCATCGGGACAGAGGAACACTGAAGCTTTCTTT
>.|TRBJ1-5|TRBV9|few
CASSVEGSGNQPQHF
TGTGCCAGCAGCGTAGAAGGGAGTGGAAATCAGCCCCAGCATTTT
>TRBD1|TRBJ1-3|TRBV30|.
CAWSRDRQRNTIYF
TGTGCCTGGAGCCGGGACAGGCAAAGAAACACCATATATTTT
>TRBD1|TRBJ2-7|TRBV9|.
CASSVGRDSDYEQYF
TGTGCCAGCAGCGTAGGTCGGGACAGCGACTACGAGCAGTACTTC
>.|TRBJ2-7|TRBV7-9|.
CASSLQRLDYEQYF
TGTGCCAGCAGCCTCCAGAGACTGGATTACGAGCAGTACTTC
>TRBD2|TRBJ2-3|TRBV2|.
CASIRTSGSTDTQYF
TGTGCCAGCATTCGGACTAGCGGGAGCACAGATACGCAGTATTTT
>TRBD1|TRBJ2-2|TRBV7-9|.
CASSPTAGGVGELFF
TGTGCCAGCAGCCCCACGGCAGGGGGTGTCGGGGAGCTGTTTTTT
>.|TRBJ2-2|TRBV27|few
CASSSNTGELFF
TGTGCCAGCAGTTCTAACACCGGGGAGCTGTTTTTT
>.|TRBJ1-5|TRBV6-5|many
CASSYLGVNQPQHF
TGTGCCAGCAGCTACCTAGGGGTAAATCAGCCCCAGCATTTT
>TRBD1|TRBJ2-1|TRBV7-9|.
CASSAWTGPNEQFF
TGTGCCAGCAGCGCCTGGACAGGACCCAATGAGCAGTTCTTC
>.|TRBJ2-5|TRBV10-3|few
CAISEAFQETQYF
TGTGCCATCAGTGAGGCCTTCCAAGAGACCCAGTACTTC
>.|TRBJ1-5|TRBV7-2|many
CASSSYGWNQPQHF
TGTGCCAGCAGCTCTTACGGATGGAATCAGCCCCAGCATTTT